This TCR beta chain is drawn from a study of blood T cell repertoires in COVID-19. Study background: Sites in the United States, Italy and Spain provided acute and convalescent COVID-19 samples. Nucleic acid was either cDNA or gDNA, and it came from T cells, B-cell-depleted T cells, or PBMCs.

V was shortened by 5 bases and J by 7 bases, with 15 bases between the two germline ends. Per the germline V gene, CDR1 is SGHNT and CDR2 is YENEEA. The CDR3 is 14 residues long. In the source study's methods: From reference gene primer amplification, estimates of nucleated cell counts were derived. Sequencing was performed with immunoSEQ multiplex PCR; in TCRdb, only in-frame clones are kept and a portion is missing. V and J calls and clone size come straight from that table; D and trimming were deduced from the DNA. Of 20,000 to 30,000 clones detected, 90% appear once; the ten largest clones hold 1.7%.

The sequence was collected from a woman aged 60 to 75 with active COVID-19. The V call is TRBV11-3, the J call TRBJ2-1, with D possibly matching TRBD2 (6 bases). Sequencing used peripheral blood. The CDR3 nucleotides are TGTGCCAGCAGCCCAGGTGGAGGGTTGAATGAGCAGTTCTTC. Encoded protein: CASSPGGGLNEQFF. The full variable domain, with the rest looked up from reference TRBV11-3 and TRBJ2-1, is EAGVVQSPRYKIIEKKQPVAFWCNPISGHNTLYWYLQNLGQGPELLIRYENEEAVDDSQLPKDRFSAERLKGVDSTLKIQPAELGDSAVYLCASSPGGGLNEQFFGPGTRLTVL.